The 15 T cell receptor beta chains given below trace back to one sample, sequenced in a study of early T cells in non-severe SARS-CoV-2 infection. TCRdb called the 5' RACE reads again in MiXCR, with one record for every CDR3 protein. The sample holds just over 9,000 distinct CDR3 sequences, about 4.8% seen once. The sequenced material came from whole blood. These receptors were obtained from an adult who was a healthcare worker with PCR-confirmed SARS-CoV-2 infection or an uninfected control (not recorded which).

This clonotype rates as medium-sized (0.01 to 0.1%). The V call is TRBV6-1, the J call TRBJ2-7, with TRBD1 matching 7 bases. The CDR3 loop spans 14 amino acids. Germline loops: CDR1 MNHNS, CDR2 SASEGT. After removal of 1 base from V and 3 bases from J, the junction contained 3 bases not matched to a gene. This CDR3 is CASSEGRQGYEQYV. The DNA of the CDR3 is TGTGCCAGCAGTGAAGGCAGACAGGGCTACGAGCAGTACGTC.

This clonotype was picked up many times. The genes are TRBV7-8 and TRBJ2-7; TRBD2 might be the D (6 bases). V lost 1 base and J lost 1, with 14 bases in between. The CDR3 runs 16 residues. Germline V CDR1 and CDR2: SGHVS, FQNEAQ. CDR3: CASSLEGVGTSYEQYV. CDR3 in DNA: TGTGCCAGCAGCTTAGAAGGCGTTGGGACTTCCTACGAGCAGTACGTC.

This clonotype is categorized as medium-sized. This chain links TRBV11-3 with TRBJ1-1; possibly TRBD1 for D (5 bases). The CDR3 is 15 residues long. Looked up from germline, CDR1 is SGHNT and CDR2 is YENEEA. Trimming left V 3 bases short and J 0 bases short, with 11 bases between. In DNA, the CDR3 is TGTGCCAGCAGCTTGAGTGCAGGGATGAACACTGAAGCTTTCTTT. It is translated as CASSLSAGMNTEAFF.

This clonotype was seen ten or more times. V gene TRBV28 combines with J gene TRBJ1-2; D uncertain. This CDR3 comprises 13 residues. The V gene lost 5 bases and the J gene lost 4 bases, with 11 bases spanning the gap. Looked up from germline, CDR1 is MDHEN and CDR2 is SYDVKM. This CDR3 is CASSEGLSYGYTF. The CDR3 DNA reads TGTGCCAGCAGTGAAGGACTGTCCTATGGCTACACCTTC.

Judged by abundance, this clonotype is medium-sized. The rearrangement joins TRBV20-1 to TRBJ2-7, with TRBD2 matching over 9 bases. CDR3 length: 14 residues. Germline CDR1 and CDR2: DFQATT and SNEGSKA (reference sequence). V shed 6 bases, J shed 6 bases, and the junction held 12 bases outside the gene matches. Here the CDR3 reads CSAPNSGRAFEQYF. In nucleotides, the CDR3 is TGCAGTGCGCCAAATAGCGGGAGAGCATTCGAGCAGTACTTC.

By frequency in the sample, this clonotype is medium-sized. The chain combines TRBV6-1 with TRBJ2-3; the D is unclear. Germline V gives CDR1 MNHNS, CDR2 SASEGT. V lost 9 bases, J lost 0 bases, and 10 bases lay in between. The CDR3 spans 13 residues. CDR3: CASFFSSTDTQYF. DNA for the CDR3: TGTGCCAGTTTTTTTTCTAGCACAGATACGCAGTATTTT.

This clonotype is medium-sized (0.01 to 0.1%). The gene calls are TRBV6-2 or TRBV6-3 and TRBJ2-1; 9 positions match TRBD2. Germline loops: CDR1 MNHEY, CDR2 SVGEGT. Trimming took 8 bases from V and 6 from J; bases not matched to a gene: 8. CDR3 size: 14 residues. The DNA of the CDR3 is TGTGCCAGCTGGGGTATGACTAGCGGCAATGAGCAGTTCTTC. This gives the protein CASWGMTSGNEQFF.

The table lists this clonotype with many counts. V and J are TRBV11-2 and TRBJ2-1, with 7 bases fitting TRBD2. The V and J ends lost 4 bases and 5 bases, in that order; junction bases with no gene match: 11. The CDR3 covers 16 residues. Germline V gene lookup returns CDR1 SGHAT and CDR2 FQNNGV. The CDR3 DNA is TGTGCCAGCAGCTCCCGCCGGGCTAGCGGTAACAATGAGCAGTTCTTC. It codes for CASSSRRASGNNEQFF.

This clonotype ranks as medium-sized. The rearrangement links TRBV18 to TRBJ2-1, with 10 bases fitting TRBD2. CDR1 is KGHSH, CDR2 LQKENI, per germline. The CDR3 is made up of 18 amino acids. The V gene end was trimmed by 0 bases and the J gene end by 8 bases; junction bases not matched to a gene: 13. The CDR3 DNA reads as TGTGCCAGCTCACCACCGCGGGGCCCTAGCGGGAGTATATATGAGCAGTTCTTC. It encodes CASSPPRGPSGSIYEQFF.

This clonotype is medium-sized within its sample. The chain combines TRBV9 with TRBJ1-4; 9 nucleotides line up with TRBD1. Looked up from germline, CDR1 is SGDLS and CDR2 is YYNGEE. The CDR3 runs 17 residues. V shed 4 bases and J 8 bases; nucleotides not matched to a gene: 15. CDR3 sequence (DNA): TGTGCCAGCAGCCCAGACAACAGGGGGCCCGCGGAAGAAAAACTGTTTTTT. Translation gives CASSPDNRGPAEEKLFF.

This clonotype was recorded at least ten times. This rearrangement joins TRBV15 to TRBJ2-3; 10 bases line up with TRBD2. The CDR3 sequence is 18 residues long. Per the germline V gene, CDR1 is LNHNV and CDR2 is YYDKDF (reference sequence). The J segment lost 5 bases and the V segment lost 0 bases, leaving 11 bases of the junction unmatched. The CDR3 coding sequence is TGTGCCACCAGCAGAGATGGGGCTAGCGGGAGCCCCGGAGATACGCAGTATTTT. This sequence encodes CATSRDGASGSPGDTQYF.

This clonotype has at least ten counts. The J gene is TRBJ2-5, the V gene TRBV20-1; D unresolved. V lost 5 bases to trimming and J lost 2 bases, with 18 bases between them. There are 15 residues in the CDR3. Per the germline V gene, CDR1 is DFQATT and CDR2 is SNEGSKA (reference sequence). The chain's CDR3 is CSAARSPALQETQYF. The CDR3 bases are TGCAGTGCTGCACGCTCCCCGGCCTTGCAAGAGACCCAGTACTTC.

This clonotype appeared many times. The chain has TRBV7-9 and TRBJ1-1; D may be TRBD1 (6 bases). Germline assignment: CDR1 SEHNR and CDR2 FQNEAQ (reference sequence). The CDR3 covers 17 residues. V was shortened by 2 bases and J by 0 bases, with 16 bases between the two germline ends. CDR3: CASSLLDRDNMNTEAFF. CDR3 nucleotides: TGTGCCAGCAGCTTACTCGACCGGGACAACATGAACACTGAAGCTTTCTTT.

This clonotype showed up just a few times. The V call is TRBV7-8, the J call TRBJ2-7, with D tentatively TRBD1 or TRBD2 (5 bases each). V was trimmed by 7 bases and J by 2 bases, leaving 18 bases between them. Germline V CDR1 and CDR2: SGHVS, FQNEAQ. This CDR3 region has 15 residues. Here the CDR3 DNA reads TGTGCCAGCAACCCGGGACGCCAGATGACCTACGAGCAGTACTTC. Protein product: CASNPGRQMTYEQYF.

This clonotype is classed as medium-sized. V is TRBV19 and J is TRBJ1-5; unclear D gene. Trimming pared 2 bases from V and 5 bases from J, leaving 19 bases between. CDR1 is LNHDA, CDR2 SQIVND, per germline (reference sequence). The CDR3 has 17 amino acids. CDR3 DNA sequence: TGTGCCAGTAGTATACTCTCCCTGTTGGGAACAGATCAGCCCCAGCATTTT. Amino acids: CASSILSLLGTDQPQHF.